What follows describes a single TCR beta chain. The antigen is not known. The method was immunoSEQ multiplex PCR; TCRdb's version includes in-frame clones alone and lacks a portion of them. The table has about 94,000 clones, approximately 87% seen once; the top ten hold roughly 12%. This specimen belongs to a study of T cell responses to AZD1222 COVID-19 vaccine. Study results and caveats: Donors, mostly white British, included more females; clonal diversity was possibly underestimated.

Germline V CDR1 and CDR2: LNHDA, SQIVND (reference sequence). There are 12 residues in the CDR3. V shed 5 bases and J shed 6 bases, with 8 bases lying between them. The sequences come from peripheral blood, collected 28 days after the second AZD1222 dose. The gene calls are TRBV19 and TRBJ2-1; D not resolved. This clonotype originated in an adult who received the AZD1222 COVID-19 vaccine. The CDR3 spells CASSPLSNEQFF. CDR3 bases: TGTGCCAGTAGTCCCCTGAGCAATGAGCAGTTCTTC. Full variable domain (outside the CDR3, taken from reference TRBV19 and TRBJ2-1): DGGITQSPKYLFRKEGQNVTLSCEQNLNHDAMYWYRQDPGQGLRLIYYSQIVNDFQKGDIAEGYSVSREKKESFPLTVTSAQKNPTAFYLCASSPLSNEQFFGPGTRLTVL.